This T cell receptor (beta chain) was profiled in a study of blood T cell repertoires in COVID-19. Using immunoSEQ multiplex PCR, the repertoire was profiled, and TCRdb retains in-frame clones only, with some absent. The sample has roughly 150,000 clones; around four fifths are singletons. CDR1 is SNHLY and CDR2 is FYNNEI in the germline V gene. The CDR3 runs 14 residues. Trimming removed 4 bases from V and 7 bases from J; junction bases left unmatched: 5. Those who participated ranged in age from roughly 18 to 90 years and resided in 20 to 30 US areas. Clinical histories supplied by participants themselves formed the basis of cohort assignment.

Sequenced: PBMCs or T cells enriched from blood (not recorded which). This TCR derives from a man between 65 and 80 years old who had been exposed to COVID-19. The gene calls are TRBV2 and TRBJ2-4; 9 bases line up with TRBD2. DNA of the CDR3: TGTGCCAGCAGTGTGGCTAGCGGGATTAACATTCAGTACTTC. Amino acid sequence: CASSVASGINIQYF. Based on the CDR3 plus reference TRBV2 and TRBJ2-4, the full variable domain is EPEVTQTPSHQVTQMGQEVILRCVPISNHLYFYWYRQILGQKVEFLVSFYNNEISEKSEIFDDQFSVERPDGSNFTLKIRSTKLEDSAMYFCASSVASGINIQYFGAGTRLSVL.